This TCR beta chain appears in the sequencing data of a study of human T cells and chemical hapten exposure. Study-wide background: Skin of the upper inner arm, roughly 2 cm by roughly 2 cm, received 2% DPC for sensitization. Alopecia areata, totalis and universalis patients, mostly female, were included.

Noted time point: patch test 2, 6 weeks after DPC sensitization. The treatment denotes: therapeutic diphenylcyclopropenone sensitization with weekly scalp DPC. This clonotype was observed a few times. Its antigen is not identified. Trimming left V 4 bases short and J 0 bases short, with 10 bases between. Germline lookup yields CDR1 SGHRS and CDR2 YFSETQ. CDR3 length: 14 residues. Study-level points and caveats: Expanded TCR counts at PT1 were positively correlated with the patch test score. Expanded TCRs formed significantly more large CDR3 similarity clusters than controls.

TCRdb fed the RACE reads into MiXCR, producing one record per CDR3 protein. The sample lists some 350,000 distinct CDR3 sequences; around 6% were seen once. This clonotype was obtained from a woman younger than 30 with alopecia areata. Some clones in this sample may be carry-over from other donors' samples. The V gene is TRBV5-1, the J gene TRBJ1-2; no reliable D call. Sequencing used whole blood, obtained in connection with sensitization to the hapten diphenylcyclopropenone (DPC). In nucleotides, the CDR3 is TGCGCCAGCAGCCCCGGACCAGCTAACTATGGCTACACCTTC. It codes for CASSPGPANYGYTF. The entire variable domain, with the rest obtained from reference TRBV5-1 and TRBJ1-2, is as follows: KAGVTQTPRYLIKTRGQQVTLSCSPISGHRSVSWYQQTPGQGLQFLFEYFSETQRNKGNFPGRFSGRQFSNSRSEMNVSTLELGDSALYLCASSPGPANYGYTFGSGTRLTVV.